The 29 T cell receptor beta chains below all came from one sample that was sequenced in a study of CD8 T cells in Susac syndrome. Random-hexamer reverse transcription was applied to about 0.5 to 1 ug RNA. TCRdb reanalysed the immunoSEQ multiplex PCR reads using MiXCR and keeps one entry per CDR3 protein. The sample includes roughly 150,000 distinct CDR3 sequences, 95% of them seen just once. The sequenced sample was CD4+ T cells from PBMCs. The receptors here all came from a human donor with Susac syndrome.

The chain combines TRBV4-1 with TRBJ2-7, with TRBD1 identical over 7 bases. The J segment lost 2 bases and the V segment lost 1 base, leaving 11 bases of the junction unmatched. The CDR3 totals 17 residues. Germline CDR1 and CDR2: MGHRA and YSYEKL. The CDR3 is CASSQVGRGGEAYEQYF. CDR3 bases: TGCGCCAGCAGCCAAGTGGGCAGAGGGGGCGAGGCCTACGAGCAGTACTTC.

This chain joins TRBV19 and TRBJ1-1; possible D gene TRBD1, 5 bases. V lost 6 bases to trimming and J lost 1 base, with 15 bases between them. CDR1 and CDR2 (germline): LNHDA, SQIVND (reference sequence). The CDR3 sequence is 15 residues long. The CDR3 DNA is TGTGCCAGTAGCGACCCAGGGTCCTCGAACACTGAAGCTTTCTTT. It codes for CASSDPGSSNTEAFF.

V is TRBV27 and J is TRBJ1-2, with 8 nucleotides matching TRBD1. Germline V gives CDR1 MNHEY, CDR2 SMNVEV (reference sequence). Trimming removed 5 bases from V and 4 bases from J; junction bases left unmatched: 9. This CDR3 has 15 residues. The CDR3 is CASSAGDRGPYGYTF. CDR3 nucleotide sequence: TGTGCCAGCAGTGCGGGAGACAGGGGTCCCTATGGCTACACCTTC.

This clonotype was seen a single time. J is TRBJ1-2 and V is TRBV20-1, with unresolved D. CDR3 length equals 11 residues. Trimming cost V 6 bases and J 0 bases, with 5 bases left between them. Per germline, CDR1 DFQATT and CDR2 SNEGSKA (reference sequence). DNA for the CDR3: TGCAGTGCGATAGCTAACTATGGCTACACCTTC. Its protein product is CSAIANYGYTF.

The chain combines TRBV20-1 with TRBJ2-7, with 12 bases identical to TRBD2. The germline CDR1 and CDR2 sequences are DFQATT and SNEGSKA (reference sequence). The CDR3 has 14 residues. V lost 4 bases, J lost 4 bases, and 5 bases stayed unmatched. CDR3 in amino acids: CSAKEGTSGYEQYF. In DNA, the CDR3 is TGCAGTGCTAAGGAGGGGACTAGCGGGTACGAGCAGTACTTC.

The chain combines TRBV20-1 with TRBJ2-2, with unresolved D. The germline gives CDR1 DFQATT, CDR2 SNEGSKA (reference sequence). The CDR3 length is 13 residues. The ends were cut back, 1 base at V and 4 bases at J, with 7 bases in the middle. CDR3 amino acids: CSARGSSTGELFF. As DNA, the CDR3 is TGCAGTGCTAGAGGGAGTAGCACCGGGGAGCTGTTTTTT.

The chain employs TRBV13 and TRBJ2-7, with D possibly TRBD2 on 5 matching bases. The V and J ends lost 5 bases and 3 bases respectively, with 8 bases between them. The CDR3 totals 12 residues. Looked up from germline, CDR1 is PRHDT and CDR2 is FYEKMQ (reference sequence). CDR3 DNA sequence: TGTGCCAGCAGCATAAGCGGCTACGAGCAGTACTTC. It translates to CASSISGYEQYF.

This chain links TRBV6-1 with TRBJ2-6, with D possibly being TRBD1 (5 bases). The CDR3 is made up of 14 amino acids. Germline V CDR1 and CDR2: MNHNS, SASEGT. Trimming pared 4 bases from V and 1 base from J, leaving 5 bases between. The CDR3 nucleotides read TGTGCCAGCAGTGCAGGGTCTGGGGCCAACGTCCTGACTTTC. It yields the protein CASSAGSGANVLTF.

The chain combines TRBV27 with TRBJ2-1; D may be TRBD1 (6 bases). V gave up 3 bases and J gave up 4 bases, with 13 bases separating them. Germline V gene data show CDR1 as MNHEY and CDR2 as SMNVEV (reference sequence). CDR3 length equals 15 residues. As DNA, the CDR3 is TGTGCCAGCAGTTTGGTCGGACAGCCGTACAATGAGCAGTTCTTC. As protein: CASSLVGQPYNEQFF.

The CDR3 loop reads CSVRGSGKNIQYF. The CDR3 DNA follows: TGCAGCGTTCGGGGGTCCGGCAAAAACATTCAGTACTTC. The chain is built from TRBV29-1 and TRBJ2-4; the D gene is possibly TRBD2 (6 bases). This CDR3 is built from 13 residues. V lost 5 bases and J 3 bases, leaving 11 bases between the germline ends. Germline CDR1 SQVTM, CDR2 ANQGSEA. The full variable domain, its missing parts supplied by reference TRBV29-1 and TRBJ2-4, is SAVISQKPSRDICQRGTSLTIQCQVDSQVTMMFWYRQQPGQSLTLIATANQGSEATYESGFVIDKFPISRPNLTFSTLTVSNMSPEDSSIYLCSVRGSGKNIQYFGAGTRLSVL.

The rearrangement joins TRBV5-1 to TRBJ2-3, with D possibly TRBD2 on 5 matching bases. CDR3 length: 15 residues. V was trimmed by 4 bases and J by 4 bases, leaving 16 bases between them. Germline assignment: CDR1 SGHRS and CDR2 YFSETQ. Here the CDR3 DNA reads TGCGCCAGCAGCCCAGCCCCTACGGGGTCAGATACGCAGTATTTT. Encoded protein: CASSPAPTGSDTQYF.

The rearrangement uses TRBV29-1 and TRBJ2-2; TRBD1 is a possible D gene (6 bases). Germline V lookup: CDR1 SQVTM, CDR2 ANQGSEA. Trimming removed 5 bases at V and 4 bases at J, with 17 bases between. CDR3 length equals 15 residues. The CDR3 DNA reads as TGCAGCGTTTCCGCTAACAGGGTGGGCACCGGGGAGCTGTTTTTT. Translated, it gives CSVSANRVGTGELFF.

J is TRBJ2-3 and V is TRBV5-4; 11 positions agree with TRBD2. V was clipped by 5 bases and J by 6 bases; unmatched bases: 5. Per the germline V gene, CDR1 is SGHNT and CDR2 is YYREEE (reference sequence). CDR3 size: 14 residues. CDR3 protein: CASSTSGGGDTQYF. In DNA, the CDR3 is TGTGCCAGCAGTACTAGCGGGGGCGGGGATACGCAGTATTTT.

This chain uses TRBV4-1 with TRBJ2-1, with 10 bases aligning to TRBD2. CDR1 is MGHRA, CDR2 YSYEKL, per germline. J gave up 8 bases and V 4 bases, and 14 bases lay outside the gene matches. The CDR3 is 17 amino acids. CDR3 amino acids: CASSRRLSSGGGHEQFF. In DNA, the CDR3 is TGCGCCAGCAGCCGACGACTTTCCAGCGGGGGGGGACATGAGCAGTTCTTC.

Here the CDR3 DNA reads TGCGCCAGCAGCTTGGCCGGACGGAGCATTCAGTACTTC. It is translated as CASSLAGRSIQYF. The J gene is TRBJ2-4, the V gene TRBV5-1; no definite D call. The V gene lost 0 bases and the J gene lost 9 bases, with 10 bases spanning the gap. CDR3 length: 13 residues. CDR1 and CDR2 (germline): SGHRS, YFSETQ. Based on the CDR3 plus reference TRBV5-1 and TRBJ2-4, the full variable domain is KAGVTQTPRYLIKTRGQQVTLSCSPISGHRSVSWYQQTPGQGLQFLFEYFSETQRNKGNFPGRFSGRQFSNSRSEMNVSTLELGDSALYLCASSLAGRSIQYFGAGTRLSVL.

The gene calls are TRBV15 and TRBJ2-7; D possibly corresponds to TRBD2 (5 bases). V lost 3 bases and J lost 7, with 10 bases in between. This CDR3 has 12 amino acids. The germline V gene encodes CDR1 LNHNV and CDR2 YYDKDF (reference sequence). CDR3 bases: TGTGCCACCAGCAGGGACCGAGGGGAGCAGTACTTC. It specifies CATSRDRGEQYF. Full variable domain (missing parts from reference TRBV15 and TRBJ2-7): DAMVIQNPRYQVTQFGKPVTLSCSQTLNHNVMYWYQQKSSQAPKLLFHYYDKDFNNEADTPDNFQSRRPNTSFCFLDIRSPGLGDTAMYLCATSRDRGEQYFGPGTRLTVT.

The rearrangement joins TRBV7-2 to TRBJ2-7; D not resolved. The CDR3 is 11 residues long. Germline values: CDR1 SGHTA, CDR2 FQGNSA. With 2 bases removed from V and 6 bases from J, the gap between germline ends came to 5 bases. CDR3 loop: CASSLTTEQYF. For the CDR3, the DNA is TGTGCCAGCAGCTTAACCACCGAGCAGTACTTC.

This rearrangement joins TRBV14 to TRBJ1-1; unclear D gene. Germline CDR1 reads SGHDN; CDR2 reads FVKESK. V lost 2 bases and J lost 0, with 4 bases in between. The CDR3 has 13 residues. The CDR3 DNA is TGTGCCAGCAGCCAATTGCTGAACACTGAAGCTTTCTTT. Translating gives CASSQLLNTEAFF.

V and J are TRBV3-1 and TRBJ2-7, with D uncertain. The V gene's germline CDR1 is LGHDT and CDR2 YNNKEL (reference sequence). The CDR3 covers 11 residues. V shed 3 bases and J shed 4 bases, with 4 bases lying between them. CDR3 coding DNA: TGTGCCAGCAGCCAGAGTTACGAGCAGTACTTC. Protein: CASSQSYEQYF.

CDR3 in DNA: TGTGCCAGCAGTTGGGGGGTCTACGAGCAGTACTTC. Protein product: CASSWGVYEQYF. The V gene is TRBV28, the J gene TRBJ2-7; tentatively, D is TRBD2 (6 bases). Trimming stripped 4 bases from V and 3 bases from J, with 7 bases between. CDR3 length: 12 residues. CDR1 MDHEN and CDR2 SYDVKM come from the germline V gene.

The chain combines TRBV10-3 with TRBJ1-1; D is possibly TRBD1 (5 bases). CDR1 ENHRY and CDR2 SYGVKD come from the germline V gene. This CDR3 comprises 16 residues. Trimming shortened V by 6 bases and J by 2 bases, and 19 bases separated the two germline ends. The DNA for the CDR3 is TGTGCCATCAGGGCTGAGGTGGGCAGGGACAACACTGAAGCTTTCTTT. This codes for CAIRAEVGRDNTEAFF.

The chain links TRBV24-1 to TRBJ2-3; D remains ambiguous. The CDR3 runs to 12 residues. Germline V lookup: CDR1 KGHDR, CDR2 SFDVKD. Trimming took off 6 bases at V and 4 bases at J, with 7 bases between the two ends. CDR3 amino acids: CATSSGSDTQYF. Here the CDR3 DNA reads TGTGCCACCAGTTCCGGCTCAGATACGCAGTATTTT.

This chain connects TRBV20-1 to TRBJ1-5; D gene ambiguous. Per the germline V gene, CDR1 is DFQATT and CDR2 is SNEGSKA (reference sequence). The CDR3 runs 13 residues. CDR3 sequence: CSGTSGNNQPQHF. CDR3 bases: TGCAGCGGCACTTCGGGTAACAATCAGCCCCAGCATTTT.

The chain combines TRBV7-2 with TRBJ2-1, with 7 bases that match TRBD2. The CDR3 loop spans 14 amino acids. Germline CDR1 reads SGHTA; CDR2 reads FQGNSA. With 1 base clipped from V and 9 bases from J, the junction kept 6 bases outside the gene matches. For the CDR3, the DNA is TGTGCCAGCAGCTTAGTTGAGGGGAGGGTTGAGCAGTTCTTC. Amino acid sequence: CASSLVEGRVEQFF.

The chain links TRBV7-2 to TRBJ2-7; D gene uncertain. The germline V gene has CDR1 SGHTA and CDR2 FQGNSA. The ends were cut back, 4 bases at V and 2 bases at J, with 15 bases in the middle. This CDR3 comprises 15 residues. The CDR3 spells CASSSAKGLAYEQYF. The CDR3 DNA reads TGTGCCAGCAGCTCCGCGAAAGGGCTTGCCTACGAGCAGTACTTC.

This sequence joins TRBV29-1 and TRBJ2-1; D is perhaps TRBD2 (5 bases). V shed 3 bases and J shed 7 bases, with 19 bases lying between them. Germline-derived CDR1 and CDR2 are SQVTM and ANQGSEA. There are 15 residues in the CDR3. The CDR3 spells CSVEGGLASRNEQFF. CDR3 in DNA: TGCAGCGTTGAGGGTGGGCTAGCTTCGAGGAATGAGCAGTTCTTC.

The V and J genes are TRBV11-2 and TRBJ2-6, with unresolved D. Trimming removed 3 bases from V and 0 bases from J, with 21 bases in between. Germline CDR1 is SGHAT and CDR2 is FQNNGV. The CDR3 loop spans 20 amino acids. The CDR3 DNA sequence: TGTGCCAGCAGCTTTCCTTGGCATGCACCTAAGAGCTCTGGGGCCAACGTCCTGACTTTC. Translating it yields CASSFPWHAPKSSGANVLTF.

The chain recombines TRBV14 with TRBJ2-1, with D unresolved. The CDR3 extends over 14 amino acids. V lost 0 bases and J 6 bases, leaving 9 bases between the germline ends. The germline V gene encodes CDR1 SGHDN and CDR2 FVKESK. Here the CDR3 DNA reads TGTGCCAGCAGCCAAGAGGTGGTCGGCAATGAGCAGTTCTTC. Protein product: CASSQEVVGNEQFF.

The J gene is TRBJ2-7, the V gene TRBV5-4, with 12 bases matching TRBD2. Germline loops: CDR1 SGHNT, CDR2 YYREEE (reference sequence). This CDR3 has 17 residues. The junction had 7 bases not matched to a gene; V was cut back by 3 bases and J by 0 bases. The CDR3 protein is CASSSSGTSGRSYEQYF. In DNA form, the CDR3 reads TGTGCCAGCAGCTCCTCCGGGACTAGCGGGCGCTCCTACGAGCAGTACTTC.